Below are 10 T cell receptor beta chains sequenced from a single sample in a study of T-cell reconstitution after alpha-beta-depleted transplantation in children. It was with unique molecular identifiers that the TCRbeta library was prepared. Each CDR3 protein gets one entry after TCRdb re-called the PCR reads with MiXCR. The sample has 200,000 to 300,000 distinct CDR3 sequences; about 12% are singletons. The sequencing used PBMCs from the stem cell graft donor, collected from the stem cell graft. These receptors all stem from a human donor who donated a stem cell graft to a child with acute lymphoblastic leukemia.

J is TRBJ2-5 and V is TRBV20-1; D not certain. The V gene's germline CDR1 is DFQATT and CDR2 SNEGSKA (reference sequence). The CDR3 has 13 residues. Trimming shortened V by 3 bases and J by 3 bases, and 11 bases separated the two germline ends. The CDR3 coding sequence is TGCAGTGCTAGGGCCGAAATGGAAGAGACCCAGTACTTC. Its protein is CSARAEMEETQYF.

At least ten counts were recorded for this clonotype. This chain links TRBV28 with TRBJ1-2; D call uncertain. Germline V gene data show CDR1 as MDHEN and CDR2 as SYDVKM. This CDR3 region has 15 residues. Trimming cost V 5 bases and J 6 bases, with 19 bases left between them. The chain's CDR3 is CASSAAGPYLDGYTF. Written as DNA, the CDR3 is TGTGCCAGCAGTGCGGCCGGGCCATACCTCGATGGCTACACCTTC.

In regard to this clonotype: A single base separates this from a much larger clone, so it may be a read error. The J gene is TRBJ1-2, the V gene TRBV6-5; D gene ambiguous. The V end was cut by 5 bases, the J end by 1 base, with 2 bases between. The CDR3 has 11 residues. Germline values: CDR1 MNHEY, CDR2 SVGAGI. This chain's CDR3 is CASSDNYGYTF. In DNA, the CDR3 is TGTGCCAGCAGTGATAACTATGGCTACACCTTC.

The table lists this clonotype with many counts. The V call is TRBV6-1, the J call TRBJ1-1; D not resolved. V lost 8 bases to trimming and J lost 1 base, with 14 bases between them. The V gene's germline CDR1 is MNHNS and CDR2 SASEGT. The CDR3 runs 14 residues. CDR3 sequence reads: CASFFRAPNTEAFF. CDR3 DNA: TGTGCCAGCTTCTTCCGGGCTCCGAACACTGAAGCTTTCTTT.

The rearrangement joins TRBV18 to TRBJ1-6; D is uncertain. This CDR3 has 13 amino acids. Deletions cut 3 bases from V and 6 bases from J, with 6 bases between. From germline, CDR1 is KGHSH and CDR2 LQKENI. CDR3 loop: CASSPATNSPLHF. CDR3 DNA sequence: TGTGCCAGCTCACCGGCGACTAATTCACCCCTCCACTTT.

At least ten counts were recorded for this clonotype. The chain couples TRBV11-2 to TRBJ1-5; 8 positions agree with TRBD1. CDR1 and CDR2 (germline): SGHAT, FQNNGV. CDR3 length: 14 residues. The V segment lost 6 bases and the J segment 3 bases; nucleotides outside the gene matches: 4. The CDR3 DNA sequence: TGTGCCAGCAGTAACAGGGGGGTCAATCAGCCCCAGCATTTT. Translated: CASSNRGVNQPQHF. The whole variable domain, remainder taken from reference TRBV11-2 and TRBJ1-5, is EAGVAQSPRYKIIEKRQSVAFWCNPISGHATLYWYQQILGQGPKLLIQFQNNGVVDDSQLPKDRFSAERLKGVDSTLKIQPAKLEDSAVYLCASSNRGVNQPQHFGDGTRLSIL.

This chain links TRBV11-2 with TRBJ1-1; tentatively, D is TRBD1 (6 bases). The CDR3 sequence is 14 residues long. The germline V and J ends were trimmed by 4 bases and 2 bases, with 11 bases remaining between them. CDR1 is SGHAT, CDR2 FQNNGV, per germline. CDR3 region: CASSSMGANTEAFF. CDR3 nucleotide sequence: TGTGCCAGCAGCTCTATGGGGGCTAACACTGAAGCTTTCTTT.

This clonotype was recorded many times. This rearrangement joins TRBV6-2 or TRBV6-3 to TRBJ1-2, with 10 bases that match TRBD1. CDR3 length equals 15 residues. The J segment lost 5 bases and the V segment lost 4 bases, leaving 7 bases of the junction unmatched. CDR1 MNHEY and CDR2 SVGEGT come from the germline V gene. CDR3 residues: CASSSLGQGIYGYTF. CDR3 nucleotide sequence: TGTGCCAGCAGTTCCTTGGGACAGGGGATTTATGGCTACACCTTC.

This clonotype occurred many times. This chain connects TRBV7-8 to TRBJ2-1; either TRBD1 or TRBD2 may fit D (5 bases each). Germline CDR1 reads SGHVS; CDR2 reads FQNEAQ. Trimming left V 5 bases short and J 5 bases short, with 16 bases between. The CDR3 sequence is 15 residues long. The CDR3 nucleotides are TGTGCCAGCAGCACAACCACCGGGGCGAACAATGAGCAGTTCTTC. It encodes CASSTTTGANNEQFF.

In this sample, this clonotype turned up many times. The chain combines TRBV20-1 with TRBJ1-3, with D possibly TRBD1 on 5 matching bases. Germline assignment: CDR1 DFQATT and CDR2 SNEGSKA (reference sequence). The CDR3 consists of 13 residues. The V and J ends lost 6 bases and 2 bases respectively, with 11 bases between them. The CDR3 coding sequence is TGCAGTGCGCTTGGGGGAACTGGAAACACCATATATTTT. Its protein is CSALGGTGNTIYF.